The entry below describes one TCR beta chain. What antigen it recognizes has not been identified. Nothing much larger sits one base from this clone, and base qualities are not available. These data originate in a study of blood T cell repertoires in COVID-19 (dated by TCRdb to 2019 to 2021). Some background on the complete study: Samples covering the acute and convalescent phases of COVID-19 were provided by collaborators in the United States, Italy and Spain. The repertoires were made available in a free public database intended to serve as a resource for research on the immune response to SARS-CoV-2. The prospective study material was composed of cDNA or gDNA derived from T cells, B-cell-depleted T cells, or PBMCs. Deeply sampled blood TCRbeta repertoires from subjects exposed to, actively infected with, or recovered from COVID-19 were included in the dataset. HLA class I and class II types, where available, came from metadata supplied by the sample provider rather than from assay-based typing. The samples were drawn from the first 160 participants of the ongoing ImmuneRACE study and from 1,254 subjects provided by 6 global collaborators. Nearly every sample came with metadata listing a de-identified subject ID, COVID-19 status, age in years and sex.

TCRbeta CDR3 regions were amplified from genomic DNA using the immunoSEQ Assay, a bias-controlled multiplex PCR. Under the source paper's analysis protocol: Within the assay, amplification of reference gene primers was used to estimate how many nucleated cells each sample contained. To quantify the absolute abundance of each unique TCRbeta CDR3 rearrangement, sequence reads were collapsed and filtered. For each sample, productive Simpson clonality was calculated as the square root of Simpson's diversity index across productive rearrangements. As stored in TCRdb, this immuneACCESS dataset retains in-frame rearrangements with V and J assigned. A fraction of the clones does not appear; measured against another copy, unresolved V genes explain less than half of the discrepancy, and the remainder lacks a known reason. Clone size and V and J calls were adopted from that table, with D and trimming inferred from the DNA. This sample gives about 530,000 clones in total; approximately 91% of them show up just once. The ten largest clones take up under 8.5% of the sample.

Summary of the overall study and its limitations: Clinical and demographic metadata were provided uncurated, with the amount varying by source and participant.

One collaborating source in Seattle enrolled patients during active infection and followed them longitudinally through the course of disease. Each collaborating institution followed its own protocols to collect whole blood in K2EDTA tubes. For TCRbeta analysis, collaborator samples were shipped as frozen whole blood, as isolated PBMCs, or as DNA extracted from either sample type. The trim is 1 base for V and 4 bases for J, with a gap of 8 bases between the germline ends. The CDR3 runs 13 residues from the cysteine to the phenylalanine. CDR3 DNA only is kept here, 39 bases in frame from base 1. For CDR1 and CDR2, the germline V gene lists SGHRS and YFSETQ.

Sequenced input: peripheral blood. The V and J segments used are TRBV5-1 and TRBJ1-1; a confident D gene designation cannot be given. The TCR comes from a woman between 50 and 59 years old with COVID-19, enrolled during active disease. The bases are TGCGCCAGCAGCTTGTTCTCGGGCACTGAAGCTTTCTTT. This is translated as CASSLFSGTEAFF. The CDR3, completed at both ends by the reference TRBV5-1 and TRBJ1-1 genes, gives the full variable domain KAGVTQTPRYLIKTRGQQVTLSCSPISGHRSVSWYQQTPGQGLQFLFEYFSETQRNKGNFPGRFSGRQFSNSRSEMNVSTLELGDSALYLCASSLFSGTEAFFGQGTRLTVV.